These 30 T cell receptor beta chains were sequenced from one sample in a study of blood T cell repertoires in COVID-19. Clones were sequenced by immunoSEQ multiplex PCR, and TCRdb holds only the in-frame ones, with some missing. This table has some 270,000 clones, 85% to 90% appearing once. Sample: PBMCs or T cells enriched from blood (not recorded which). These receptors were obtained from a woman in her 30s with acute COVID-19.

The chain joins TRBV27 to TRBJ2-2, with 7 bases fitting TRBD2. Germline lookup yields CDR1 MNHEY and CDR2 SMNVEV (reference sequence). J gave up 2 bases and V 5 bases, and 8 bases lay outside the gene matches. This CDR3 is built from 16 residues. The CDR3 DNA sequence: TGTGCCAGCAGTCTCTTGGGACTACCCAACACCGGGGAGCTGTTTTTT. Translating it yields CASSLLGLPNTGELFF.

This rearrangement joins TRBV28 to TRBJ1-2, with 9 bases identical to TRBD1. The ends lost 10 bases at V and 4 bases at J; junction bases unmatched: 10. The CDR3 is 14 amino acids. Per the germline V gene, CDR1 is MDHEN and CDR2 is SYDVKM. CDR3 bases: TGTGCCACCCCATCCAGGGGACAGGGCTATGGCTACACCTTC. Protein sequence: CATPSRGQGYGYTF.

The rearrangement uses TRBV19 and TRBJ1-1; D call uncertain. The germline V gene has CDR1 LNHDA and CDR2 SQIVND (reference sequence). Between the trimmed V and J ends, which lost 10 bases and 1 base, there was a span of 13 bases. The CDR3 runs 13 residues. CDR3 residues: CATSRQPNTEAFF. The CDR3 DNA reads TGTGCCACCTCGAGGCAGCCGAACACTGAAGCTTTCTTT.

V gene TRBV13 combines with J gene TRBJ1-1; TRBD1 aligns across 9 bases. CDR3 size: 16 residues. Germline values: CDR1 PRHDT, CDR2 FYEKMQ (reference sequence). After removal of 1 base from V and 1 base from J, the junction contained 4 bases not matched to a gene. CDR3 DNA sequence: TGTGCCAGCAGCTTAGATCTGGACAGGGGGAACACTGAAGCTTTCTTT. Residues: CASSLDLDRGNTEAFF. Supplemented by reference TRBV13 and TRBJ1-1, the full variable domain reads AAGVIQSPRHLIKEKRETATLKCYPIPRHDTVYWYQQGPGQDPQFLISFYEKMQSDKGSIPDRFSAQQFSDYHSELNMSSLELGDSALYFCASSLDLDRGNTEAFFGQGTRLTVV.

V usage is TRBV6-2 or TRBV6-3 and J usage is TRBJ2-7; tentative D call: TRBD1 (5 bases). Between the trimmed V and J ends, which lost 2 bases and 1 base, there was a span of 12 bases. In germline, CDR1 is MNHEY, CDR2 SVGEGT. The CDR3 totals 15 residues. CDR3 DNA sequence: TGTGCCAGCAGTTACGGGCCTGCAGGGTCCTACGAGCAGTACTTC. Protein: CASSYGPAGSYEQYF.

The chain recombines TRBV12-3 or TRBV12-4 with TRBJ1-1; D possibly corresponds to TRBD1 (6 bases). Trimming stripped 3 bases from V and 8 bases from J, with 7 bases between. The CDR3 totals 11 residues. CDR3 residues: CASSLGAEAFF. The CDR3 coding sequence is TGTGCCAGCAGTTTGGGGGCAGAAGCTTTCTTT.

This chain uses TRBV7-9 with TRBJ2-3; 8 nucleotides line up with TRBD2. The CDR3 has 18 amino acids. The ends lost 0 bases at V and 2 bases at J; junction bases unmatched: 10. Germline CDR1 SEHNR, CDR2 FQNEAQ (reference sequence). The CDR3 protein is CASSLATITSGFTDTQYF. The CDR3 nucleotides read TGTGCCAGCAGCTTAGCCACCATAACTAGCGGATTCACAGATACGCAGTATTTT.

J is TRBJ2-1 and V is TRBV4-1; the D gene is possibly TRBD1 (5 bases). Per germline, CDR1 MGHRA and CDR2 YSYEKL. Trimming took off 2 bases at V and 8 bases at J, with 10 bases between the two ends. This CDR3 region has 13 residues. This CDR3 reads CASSQLGRDEQFF. In DNA form, the CDR3 reads TGCGCCAGCAGCCAACTGGGCAGGGATGAGCAGTTCTTC.

This clone was observed a single time. This chain uses TRBV9 with TRBJ2-3; TRBD2 matches at 8 bases. The CDR3 has 19 residues. V was pared by 7 bases and J by 0 bases, with 19 bases of the junction left unmatched. Per the germline V gene, CDR1 is SGDLS and CDR2 is YYNGEE. CDR3 DNA sequence: TGTGCCAGCCCCCCTAGAAGGCCCCCTAGCGGGCCGAGCACAGATACGCAGTATTTT. Protein sequence: CASPPRRPPSGPSTDTQYF.

This chain links TRBV7-9 with TRBJ2-5; maybe TRBD2 (6 bases). V lost 8 bases to trimming and J lost 5 bases, with 18 bases between them. This CDR3 spans 14 amino acids. Germline V gives CDR1 SEHNR, CDR2 FQNEAQ (reference sequence). Here the CDR3 reads CASDPPQEGETQYF. CDR3 DNA: TGTGCCAGCGACCCTCCGCAGGAGGGGGAGACCCAGTACTTC. Using reference TRBV7-9 and TRBJ2-5 for the parts outside the CDR3, the full variable domain is DTGVSQNPRHKITKRGQNVTFRCDPISEHNRLYWYRQTLGQGPEFLTYFQNEAQLEKSRLLSDRFSAERPKGSFSTLEIQRTEQGDSAMYLCASDPPQEGETQYFGPGTRLLVL.

The rearrangement links TRBV9 to TRBJ2-1, with D possibly matching TRBD2 (6 bases). With 0 bases removed from V and 5 bases from J, the gap between germline ends came to 12 bases. Germline V lookup: CDR1 SGDLS, CDR2 YYNGEE. The CDR3 is 15 residues long. The CDR3 spells CASSVEGTSNNEQFF. Written as DNA, the CDR3 is TGTGCCAGCAGCGTAGAAGGGACTTCTAACAATGAGCAGTTCTTC. Variable domain in full (rest from reference TRBV9 and TRBJ2-1): DSGVTQTPKHLITATGQRVTLRCSPRSGDLSVYWYQQSLDQGLQFLIQYYNGEERAKGNILERFSAQQFPDLHSELNLSSLELGDSALYFCASSVEGTSNNEQFFGPGTRLTVL.

The chain is built from TRBV24-1 and TRBJ2-6, with D perhaps TRBD2 (5 bases). Germline assignment: CDR1 KGHDR and CDR2 SFDVKD. The CDR3 covers 14 residues. The V gene lost 9 bases and the J gene lost 4 bases, with 12 bases spanning the gap. DNA of the CDR3: TGTGCCACCGGATCTAGGAGGGGGGCCAACGTCCTGACTTTC. It yields the protein CATGSRRGANVLTF.

This sequence joins TRBV27 and TRBJ2-5; 8 bases agree with TRBD1. The V and J ends lost 6 bases and 5 bases, in that order; junction bases with no gene match: 8. The V gene's germline CDR1 is MNHEY and CDR2 SMNVEV (reference sequence). The CDR3 runs to 14 residues. The CDR3 DNA sequence: TGTGCCAGCAGACCGACAGGGGTGAGGGAGACCCAGTACTTC. This sequence encodes CASRPTGVRETQYF.

This sequence joins TRBV5-1 and TRBJ2-1; 7 bases agree with TRBD2. This CDR3 is built from 13 residues. The germline V gene has CDR1 SGHRS and CDR2 YFSETQ. J gave up 4 bases and V 8 bases, and 6 bases lay outside the gene matches. The CDR3 sequence is CASRFGGYNEQFF. CDR3 coding DNA: TGCGCCAGTCGCTTCGGGGGGTACAATGAGCAGTTCTTC.

The J gene is TRBJ1-4, the V gene TRBV28; TRBD1 is a possible D gene (5 bases). V shed 5 bases and J shed 8 bases, with 9 bases lying between them. The CDR3 runs 12 residues. Looked up from germline, CDR1 is MDHEN and CDR2 is SYDVKM. CDR3 DNA: TGTGCCAGCAGTCCAGGGAAAGAAAAACTGTTTTTT. This codes for CASSPGKEKLFF.

The rearrangement uses TRBV10-3 and TRBJ2-1, with TRBD1 matching over 9 bases. The junction had 11 bases not matched to a gene; V was cut back by 5 bases and J by 9 bases. The length of the CDR3 is 15 residues. Germline CDR1 reads ENHRY; CDR2 reads SYGVKD. The CDR3 DNA follows: TGTGCCATCAGTCAACCGGACAGGGGATCGGTTGAGCAGTTCTTC. Protein product: CAISQPDRGSVEQFF.

In this sample, this clone turned up once. This chain joins TRBV29-1 and TRBJ1-1, with D tentatively TRBD1 (6 bases). CDR1 and CDR2 from the germline V gene are SQVTM and ANQGSEA. The V gene lost 4 bases and the J gene lost 6 bases, with 18 bases spanning the gap. The CDR3 runs to 14 residues. The CDR3 loop reads CSVVFGFWGPEAFF. CDR3 nucleotides: TGCAGCGTTGTGTTTGGTTTTTGGGGGCCTGAAGCTTTCTTT.

The rearrangement uses TRBV12-3 or TRBV12-4 and TRBJ2-3, with D unresolved. V lost 8 bases and J lost 7, with 7 bases in between. CDR3 size: 10 residues. The CDR3 loop reads CASSSHTQYF. As DNA, the CDR3 is TGTGCCAGCTCATCCCATACGCAGTATTTT.

The V gene is TRBV11-2, the J gene TRBJ2-5; D gene unclear. Germline V CDR1 and CDR2: SGHAT, FQNNGV. The CDR3 is 12 residues long. V was shortened by 0 bases and J by 4 bases, with 3 bases between the two germline ends. CDR3 sequence reads: CASSLDRETQYF. CDR3 nucleotides: TGTGCCAGCAGCTTAGATAGAGAGACCCAGTACTTC.

The chain links TRBV28 to TRBJ2-6; maybe TRBD2 (5 bases). V lost 4 bases and J 2 bases, leaving 24 bases between the germline ends. This CDR3 has 20 amino acids. CDR1 and CDR2 from the germline V gene are MDHEN and SYDVKM. The chain's CDR3 is CASSSHHQVAGFAGANVLTF. The CDR3 nucleotides read TGTGCCAGCAGTTCGCACCATCAGGTTGCGGGCTTCGCTGGGGCCAACGTCCTGACTTTC.

This clone was recorded once. The chain combines TRBV4-1 with TRBJ2-3; D possibly corresponds to TRBD2 (6 bases). V dropped 3 bases and J dropped 4 bases, with 11 bases sitting between them. Germline CDR1 reads MGHRA; CDR2 reads YSYEKL. The CDR3 contains 14 residues. Written as DNA, the CDR3 is TGCGCCAGCAGCCACCCGACTAGTGCAGATACGCAGTATTTT. This translates into CASSHPTSADTQYF.

The rearrangement uses TRBV3-1 (or the pseudogene TRBV3-2) and TRBJ1-2; no definite D call. Trimming stripped 5 bases from V and 3 bases from J, with 10 bases between. Germline CDR1 is LGHDT and CDR2 is YNNKEL (reference sequence). The CDR3 is 13 residues long. CDR3 amino acids: CASSFEGDYGYTF. The CDR3 DNA is TGTGCCAGCAGCTTCGAGGGTGACTATGGCTACACCTTC.

V and J are TRBV7-9 and TRBJ2-2; a possible D gene is TRBD1 (6 bases). The V gene lost 1 base and the J gene lost 0 bases, with 12 bases spanning the gap. The CDR3 runs 17 residues. CDR1 is SEHNR and CDR2 is FQNEAQ in the germline V gene (reference sequence). The CDR3 bases are TGTGCCAGCAGCTTAGGTGGGGGCAGCACGAACACCGGGGAGCTGTTTTTT. It codes for CASSLGGGSTNTGELFF.

This clone has a count of ten or more. This chain uses TRBV25-1 with TRBJ2-5, with 13 bases fitting TRBD2. Unmatched junction bases numbered 2, after V lost 3 bases and J lost 4 bases. The CDR3 length is 15 residues. The germline gives CDR1 MGHDK, CDR2 SYGVNS. Written as DNA, the CDR3 is TGTGCCAGCAGTGATCGACTAGCGGGAGGAGAGACCCAGTACTTC. This gives the protein CASSDRLAGGETQYF. Combining the CDR3 with reference TRBV25-1 and TRBJ2-5 gives the whole variable domain EADIYQTPRYLVIGTGKKITLECSQTMGHDKMYWYQQDPGMELHLIHYSYGVNSTEKGDLSSESTVSRIRTEHFPLTLESARPSHTSQYLCASSDRLAGGETQYFGPGTRLLVL.

The chain employs TRBV5-5 and TRBJ1-2; D is perhaps TRBD1 (5 bases). V dropped 4 bases and J dropped 1 base, with 8 bases sitting between them. The CDR3 length is 13 residues. CDR1 and CDR2 from the germline V gene are SGHKS and YYEKEE (reference sequence). This CDR3 reads CASSADSNYGYTF. The CDR3 nucleotides are TGTGCCAGCAGCGCAGACAGTAACTATGGCTACACCTTC.

The rearrangement links TRBV13 to TRBJ2-3; TRBD2 agrees at 13 bases. The CDR3 has 16 amino acids. V was pared by 8 bases and J by 3 bases, with 8 bases of the junction left unmatched. Germline V gives CDR1 PRHDT, CDR2 FYEKMQ (reference sequence). The CDR3 bases are TGTGCCAGCTCCCAGGGACTAGCGGGACAGACAGATACGCAGTATTTT. It encodes CASSQGLAGQTDTQYF.

This clone was detected once. The chain is built from TRBV6-5 and TRBJ1-2; D possibly corresponds to TRBD1 (6 bases). Trimming stripped 2 bases from V and 8 bases from J, with 15 bases between. Germline V gene sequence: CDR1 MNHEY, CDR2 SVGAGI. The CDR3 extends over 14 amino acids. This CDR3 is CASSYAVTGRGYTF. The CDR3 DNA follows: TGTGCCAGCAGTTACGCGGTGACAGGTCGGGGCTACACCTTC.

The chain has TRBV24-1 and TRBJ2-1; tentative D call: TRBD1 (7 bases). Between the trimmed V and J ends, which lost 7 bases and 6 bases, there was a span of 18 bases. This CDR3 has 15 residues. CDR1 and CDR2 from the germline V gene are KGHDR and SFDVKD. As DNA, the CDR3 is TGTGCCACCAGCGGCGGGACAGCCTTTATCAATGAGCAGTTCTTC. Residues: CATSGGTAFINEQFF.

The chain is built from TRBV6-2 or TRBV6-3 and TRBJ1-4; no clear D. Germline V gene sequence: CDR1 MNHEY, CDR2 SVGEGT. Deletions cut 0 bases from V and 5 bases from J, with 7 bases between. The CDR3 is 14 amino acids. DNA for the CDR3: TGTGCCAGCAGTTACTCGATCGGGAATGAAAAACTGTTTTTT. Residues: CASSYSIGNEKLFF.

V gene TRBV19 combines with J gene TRBJ1-1; D is unresolved. Trimming took 0 bases from V and 1 from J, leaving 6 bases between them. The CDR3 sequence is 14 residues long. Germline CDR1 reads LNHDA; CDR2 reads SQIVND (reference sequence). DNA for the CDR3: TGTGCCAGTAGTATAGAGGGCACGAACACTGAAGCTTTCTTT. It is translated as CASSIEGTNTEAFF.